This is a list of T cell receptor beta chains from one sample in a study of T cell clones after liver transplantation. Profiling relied on immunoSEQ multiplex PCR, and the TCRdb table lists in-frame clones only, not all of them. The sample has approximately 68,000 clones, approximately 80% seen once. Sequenced material: CD4+ T cells from blood, taken before liver transplant. The receptors were gathered from a human donor who received a liver transplant. Both conserved end residues are part of each CDR3. Each record gives: V gene, J gene, D gene, clone size, CDR3 protein, CDR3 DNA. A D gene is named only where the DNA matches it firmly. The listing skips clone size in some rows; elsewhere it reads once, few, many or a size class.

v_call: TRBV5-1; j_call: TRBJ2-1; d_call: TRBD2; clone_size: NA; cdr3_aa: CASSSTAGGPLNEQFF; cdr3_nt: TGCGCCAGCAGCTCAACAGCGGGAGGGCCTCTCAATGAGCAGTTCTTC
v_call: TRBV7-2; j_call: TRBJ1-1; d_call: NA; clone_size: NA; cdr3_aa: CASSSTGGKETEAFF; cdr3_nt: TGTGCCAGCAGCTCCACCGGAGGGAAGGAAACTGAAGCTTTCTTT
v_call: TRBV5-1; j_call: TRBJ2-7; d_call: TRBD2; clone_size: NA; cdr3_aa: CASSLWTSFSYEQYF; cdr3_nt: TGCGCCAGCAGCTTATGGACTAGCTTTTCCTACGAGCAGTACTTC
v_call: TRBV5-3; j_call: TRBJ1-5; d_call: NA; clone_size: NA; cdr3_aa: CARSLGWDQPQHF; cdr3_nt: TGTGCCAGAAGCTTGGGGTGGGATCAGCCCCAGCATTTT
v_call: TRBV6-5; j_call: TRBJ2-4; d_call: NA; clone_size: NA; cdr3_aa: CASSLWLGNIQYF; cdr3_nt: TGTGCCAGCAGTCTCTGGCTGGGTAACATTCAGTACTTC
v_call: TRBV19; j_call: TRBJ2-5; d_call: TRBD2; clone_size: few; cdr3_aa: CASSISGGIETQYF; cdr3_nt: TGTGCCAGTAGTATATCGGGGGGTATAGAGACCCAGTACTTC
v_call: TRBV4-2; j_call: TRBJ1-4; d_call: NA; clone_size: NA; cdr3_aa: CASSQDDWQGGEKLFF; cdr3_nt: TGTGCCAGCAGCCAAGATGACTGGCAGGGCGGTGAAAAACTGTTTTTT
v_call: TRBV19; j_call: TRBJ2-2; d_call: NA; clone_size: NA; cdr3_aa: CASSPRGGGGELFF; cdr3_nt: TGTGCCAGTAGTCCCCGGGGAGGAGGCGGGGAGCTGTTTTTT
v_call: TRBV28; j_call: TRBJ1-1; d_call: TRBD1; clone_size: NA; cdr3_aa: CASSFGGGRSEAFF; cdr3_nt: TGTGCCAGCAGTTTTGGAGGGGGCCGGTCTGAAGCTTTCTTT
v_call: TRBV5-1; j_call: TRBJ2-1; d_call: NA; clone_size: NA; cdr3_aa: CASSLDRANEQFF; cdr3_nt: TGCGCCAGCAGCTTGGACCGGGCGAATGAGCAGTTCTTC
v_call: TRBV5-1; j_call: TRBJ2-7; d_call: NA; clone_size: NA; cdr3_aa: CASSLVGGRYEQYF; cdr3_nt: TGCGCCAGCAGCTTGGTGGGAGGACGCTACGAGCAGTACTTC
v_call: TRBV28; j_call: TRBJ1-3; d_call: NA; clone_size: NA; cdr3_aa: CASSRGVGNTIYF; cdr3_nt: TGTGCCAGCAGTAGGGGGGTCGGAAACACCATATATTTT
v_call: TRBV7-3; j_call: TRBJ2-2; d_call: NA; clone_size: once; cdr3_aa: CASSKRVGELFF; cdr3_nt: TGTGCCAGCAGCAAGAGGGTCGGGGAGCTGTTTTTT
v_call: TRBV11-2; j_call: TRBJ1-2; d_call: TRBD1; clone_size: NA; cdr3_aa: CASSYRDRPGHGYTF; cdr3_nt: TGTGCCAGCAGCTACCGGGACAGGCCGGGGCATGGCTACACCTTC
v_call: TRBV7-9; j_call: TRBJ1-2; d_call: NA; clone_size: NA; cdr3_aa: CASSPGRGYTF; cdr3_nt: TGTGCCAGCAGCCCGGGACGTGGCTACACCTTC
v_call: TRBV5-4; j_call: TRBJ1-1; d_call: NA; clone_size: NA; cdr3_aa: CASSLGQTNTEAFF; cdr3_nt: TGTGCCAGCAGCTTGGGACAGACGAACACTGAAGCTTTCTTT
v_call: TRBV28; j_call: TRBJ1-4; d_call: NA; clone_size: NA; cdr3_aa: CATQGGLAEKLFF; cdr3_nt: TGTGCCACTCAGGGCGGCCTGGCGGAAAAACTGTTTTTT
v_call: TRBV14; j_call: TRBJ1-5; d_call: NA; clone_size: NA; cdr3_aa: CASSLRLYSNQPQHF; cdr3_nt: TGTGCCAGCAGCCTCAGACTTTATAGCAATCAGCCCCAGCATTTT
v_call: TRBV27; j_call: TRBJ1-1; d_call: TRBD1; clone_size: few; cdr3_aa: CASRLLRTGGTEAFF; cdr3_nt: TGTGCCAGCAGGCTCCTTCGGACAGGGGGGACTGAAGCTTTCTTT
v_call: TRBV11-3; j_call: TRBJ1-2; d_call: NA; clone_size: NA; cdr3_aa: CASSRDGGDGYTF; cdr3_nt: TGTGCCAGCAGCCGGGACGGAGGAGATGGCTACACCTTC
v_call: TRBV19; j_call: TRBJ2-6; d_call: NA; clone_size: medium-sized; cdr3_aa: CASSRGGPLGANVLTF; cdr3_nt: TGTGCCAGTAGTCGTGGGGGGCCCTTAGGGGCCAACGTCCTGACTTTC
v_call: TRBV27; j_call: TRBJ2-1; d_call: NA; clone_size: NA; cdr3_aa: CASSSPVRARGNEQFF; cdr3_nt: TGTGCCAGCAGTTCGCCGGTGAGGGCGCGGGGTAATGAGCAGTTCTTC
v_call: TRBV4-3; j_call: TRBJ1-5; d_call: NA; clone_size: NA; cdr3_aa: CASSQDLGWPQHF; cdr3_nt: TGCGCCAGCAGCCAAGATCTCGGCTGGCCCCAGCATTTT
v_call: TRBV9; j_call: TRBJ2-3; d_call: TRBD2; clone_size: NA; cdr3_aa: CASSARGSGNTDTQYF; cdr3_nt: TGTGCCAGCAGCGCTCGGGGTAGCGGGAACACAGATACGCAGTATTTT
v_call: TRBV28; j_call: TRBJ1-2; d_call: TRBD1; clone_size: NA; cdr3_aa: CASSYNRGYGYTF; cdr3_nt: TGTGCCAGCAGTTACAACAGGGGCTATGGCTACACCTTC
v_call: TRBV30; j_call: TRBJ2-5; d_call: TRBD1; clone_size: NA; cdr3_aa: CAWSAGPPFRTGAGETQYF; cdr3_nt: TGTGCCTGGAGTGCGGGACCCCCCTTTAGGACAGGGGCGGGAGAGACCCAGTACTTC
v_call: TRBV19; j_call: TRBJ2-7; d_call: NA; clone_size: NA; cdr3_aa: CASSIGPYAYEQYF; cdr3_nt: TGTGCCAGTAGTATCGGACCGTACGCTTACGAGCAGTACTTC